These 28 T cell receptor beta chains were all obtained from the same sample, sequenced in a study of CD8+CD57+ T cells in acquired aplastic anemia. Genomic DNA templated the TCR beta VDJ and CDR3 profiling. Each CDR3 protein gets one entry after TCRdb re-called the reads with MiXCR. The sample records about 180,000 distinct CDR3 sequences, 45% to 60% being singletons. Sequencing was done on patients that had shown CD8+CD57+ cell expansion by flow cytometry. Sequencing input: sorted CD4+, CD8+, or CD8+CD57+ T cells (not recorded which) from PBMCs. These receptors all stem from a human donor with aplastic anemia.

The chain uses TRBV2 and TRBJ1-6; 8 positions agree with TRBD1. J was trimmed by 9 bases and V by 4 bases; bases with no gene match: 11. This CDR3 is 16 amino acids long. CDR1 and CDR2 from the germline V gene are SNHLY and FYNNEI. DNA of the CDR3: TGTGCCAGCAGTGGAAGGTGGGGACAGGAGTTTTCACCCCTCCACTTT. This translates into CASSGRWGQEFSPLHF.

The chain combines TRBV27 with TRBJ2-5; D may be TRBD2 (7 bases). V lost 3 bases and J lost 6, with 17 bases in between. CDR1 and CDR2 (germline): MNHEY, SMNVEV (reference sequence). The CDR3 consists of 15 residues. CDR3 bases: TGTGCCAGCAGTTTCAAAGGGGGGGGGCCGAAGACCCAGTACTTC. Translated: CASSFKGGGPKTQYF.

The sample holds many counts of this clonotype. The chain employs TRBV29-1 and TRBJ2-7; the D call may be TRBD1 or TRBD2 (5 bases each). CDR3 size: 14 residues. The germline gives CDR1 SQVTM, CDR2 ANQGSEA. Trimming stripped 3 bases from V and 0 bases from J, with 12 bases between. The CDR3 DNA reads TGCAGCGTTGATGGGGGAATGAGCTCCTACGAGCAGTACTTC. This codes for CSVDGGMSSYEQYF.

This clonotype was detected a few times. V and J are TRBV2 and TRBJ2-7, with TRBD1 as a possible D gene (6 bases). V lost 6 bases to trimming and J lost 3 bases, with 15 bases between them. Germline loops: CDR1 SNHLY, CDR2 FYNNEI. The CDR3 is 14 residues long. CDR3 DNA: TGTGCCAGCAGCGCTAGGACAGCACTCTACGAGCAGTACTTC. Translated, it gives CASSARTALYEQYF. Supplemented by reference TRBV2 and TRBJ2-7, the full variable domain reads EPEVTQTPSHQVTQMGQEVILRCVPISNHLYFYWYRQILGQKVEFLVSFYNNEISEKSEIFDDQFSVERPDGSNFTLKIRSTKLEDSAMYFCASSARTALYEQYFGPGTRLTVT.

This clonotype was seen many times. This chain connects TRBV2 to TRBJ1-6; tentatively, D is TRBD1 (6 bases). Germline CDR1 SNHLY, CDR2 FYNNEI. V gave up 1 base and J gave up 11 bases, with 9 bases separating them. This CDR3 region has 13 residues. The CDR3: CASSEGGRTPLHF. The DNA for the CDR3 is TGTGCCAGCAGTGAAGGGGGGCGCACACCCCTCCACTTT.

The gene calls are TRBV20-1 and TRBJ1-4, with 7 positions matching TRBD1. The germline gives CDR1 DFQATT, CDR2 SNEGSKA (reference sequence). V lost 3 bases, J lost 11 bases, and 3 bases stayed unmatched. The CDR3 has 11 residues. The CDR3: CSASTGDKLFF. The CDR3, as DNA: TGCAGTGCTAGTACAGGGGATAAACTGTTTTTT.

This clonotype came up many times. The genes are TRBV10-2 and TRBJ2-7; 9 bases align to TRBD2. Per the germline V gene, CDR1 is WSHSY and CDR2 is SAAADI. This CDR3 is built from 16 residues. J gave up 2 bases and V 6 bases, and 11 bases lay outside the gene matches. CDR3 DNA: TGCGCCAGCAGGACCCCCCCTAGCGGGGCTGCCTACGAGCAGTACTTC. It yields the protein CASRTPPSGAAYEQYF.

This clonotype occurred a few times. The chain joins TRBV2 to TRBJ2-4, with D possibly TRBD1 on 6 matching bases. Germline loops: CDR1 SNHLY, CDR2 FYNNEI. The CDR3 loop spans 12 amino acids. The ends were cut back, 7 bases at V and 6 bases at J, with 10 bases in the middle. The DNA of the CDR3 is TGTGCCAGCACAGGGGCGGCAAACATTCAGTACTTC. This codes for CASTGAANIQYF. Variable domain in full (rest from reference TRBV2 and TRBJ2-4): EPEVTQTPSHQVTQMGQEVILRCVPISNHLYFYWYRQILGQKVEFLVSFYNNEISEKSEIFDDQFSVERPDGSNFTLKIRSTKLEDSAMYFCASTGAANIQYFGAGTRLSVL.

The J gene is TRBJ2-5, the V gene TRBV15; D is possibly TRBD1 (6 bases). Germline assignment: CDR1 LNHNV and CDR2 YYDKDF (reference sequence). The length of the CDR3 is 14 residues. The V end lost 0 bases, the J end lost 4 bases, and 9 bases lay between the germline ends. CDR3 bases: TGTGCCACCAGCAGAGACAGGGGCTCAGAGACCCAGTACTTC. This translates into CATSRDRGSETQYF.

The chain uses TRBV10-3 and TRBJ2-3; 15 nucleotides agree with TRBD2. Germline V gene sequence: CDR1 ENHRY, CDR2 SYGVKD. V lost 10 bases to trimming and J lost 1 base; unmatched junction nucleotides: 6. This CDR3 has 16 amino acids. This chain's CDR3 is CATSGTSGGRTDTQYF. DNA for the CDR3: TGTGCCACTTCCGGGACTAGCGGGGGGCGCACAGATACGCAGTATTTT.

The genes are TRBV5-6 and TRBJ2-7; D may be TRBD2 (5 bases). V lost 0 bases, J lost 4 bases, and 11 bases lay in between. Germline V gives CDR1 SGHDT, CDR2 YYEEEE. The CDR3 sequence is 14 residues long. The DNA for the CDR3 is TGTGCCAGCAGCTTGGCCTCGGGAAGTTACGAGCAGTACTTC. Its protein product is CASSLASGSYEQYF.

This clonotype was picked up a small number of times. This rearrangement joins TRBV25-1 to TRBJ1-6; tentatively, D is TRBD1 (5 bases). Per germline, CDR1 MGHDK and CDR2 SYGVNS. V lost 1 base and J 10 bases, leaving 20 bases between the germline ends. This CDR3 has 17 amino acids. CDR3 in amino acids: CASSESLGTLVESPLHF. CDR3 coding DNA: TGTGCCAGCAGTGAATCTCTCGGGACGTTGGTGGAATCACCCCTCCACTTT.

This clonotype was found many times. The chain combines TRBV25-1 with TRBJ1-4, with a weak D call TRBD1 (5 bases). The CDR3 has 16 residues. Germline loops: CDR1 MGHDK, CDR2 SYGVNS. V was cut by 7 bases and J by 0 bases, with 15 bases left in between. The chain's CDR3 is CASIGTGDPTNEKLFF. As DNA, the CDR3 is TGTGCCAGCATAGGGACGGGGGATCCAACTAATGAAAAACTGTTTTTT.

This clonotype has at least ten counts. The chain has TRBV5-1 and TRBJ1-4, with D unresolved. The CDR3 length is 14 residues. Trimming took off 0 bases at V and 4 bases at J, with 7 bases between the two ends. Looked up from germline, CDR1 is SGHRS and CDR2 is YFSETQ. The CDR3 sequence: CASSLGEGNEKLFF. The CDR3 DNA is TGCGCCAGCAGCTTGGGAGAGGGTAATGAAAAACTGTTTTTT.

The CDR3 sequence is CASRATFNYEQYF. DNA for the CDR3: TGTGCCAGCCGGGCCACCTTCAACTACGAGCAGTACTTC. V usage is TRBV2 and J usage is TRBJ2-7; no definite D call. This CDR3 comprises 13 residues. Trimming left V 8 bases short and J 3 bases short, with 14 bases between. Germline lookup yields CDR1 SNHLY and CDR2 FYNNEI. Filled out from reference TRBV2 and TRBJ2-7, the complete variable domain reads EPEVTQTPSHQVTQMGQEVILRCVPISNHLYFYWYRQILGQKVEFLVSFYNNEISEKSEIFDDQFSVERPDGSNFTLKIRSTKLEDSAMYFCASRATFNYEQYFGPGTRLTVT.

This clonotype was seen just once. DNA for the CDR3: TGTGCCAGTAGTAGGGGGAGGGGATTCGGCTCCTACAATGAGCAGTTCTTC. Protein sequence: CASSRGRGFGSYNEQFF. The J gene is TRBJ2-1, the V gene TRBV19; TRBD2 agrees at 7 bases. Germline V lookup: CDR1 LNHDA, CDR2 SQIVND (reference sequence). The trim removed 4 bases at V and 0 bases at J, leaving 9 bases unmatched. CDR3 length equals 17 residues.

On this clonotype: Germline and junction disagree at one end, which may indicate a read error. The CDR3 nucleotides are TGCGCCAGCAGCCTAGACAGGGGCTCTCCCTACGAGCAGTACTTC. Its protein product is CASSLDRGSPYEQYF. The chain employs TRBV2 and TRBJ2-7, with 8 bases lining up with TRBD1. Germline V gene data show CDR1 as SNHLY and CDR2 as FYNNEI. The CDR3 has 15 residues.

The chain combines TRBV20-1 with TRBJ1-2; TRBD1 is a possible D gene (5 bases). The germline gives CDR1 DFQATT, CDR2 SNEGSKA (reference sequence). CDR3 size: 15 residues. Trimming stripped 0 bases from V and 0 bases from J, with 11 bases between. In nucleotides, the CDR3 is TGCAGTGCTAGAGATAGGGGCGCTGCTAACTATGGCTACACCTTC. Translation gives CSARDRGAANYGYTF.

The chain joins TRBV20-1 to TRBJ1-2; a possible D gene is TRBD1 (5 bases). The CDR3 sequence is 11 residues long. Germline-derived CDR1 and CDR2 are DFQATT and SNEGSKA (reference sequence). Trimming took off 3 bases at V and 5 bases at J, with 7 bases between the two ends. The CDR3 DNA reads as TGCAGTGCTAGGCCAGGGTATGGCTACACCTTC. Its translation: CSARPGYGYTF.

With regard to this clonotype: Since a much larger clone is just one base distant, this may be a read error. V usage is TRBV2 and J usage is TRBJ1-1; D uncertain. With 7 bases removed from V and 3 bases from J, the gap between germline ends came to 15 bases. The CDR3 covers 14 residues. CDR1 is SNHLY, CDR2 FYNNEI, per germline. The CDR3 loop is CASNSRLWDTEAFF. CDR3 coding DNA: TGTGCCAGCAATTCGCGTTTATGGGACACTGAAGCTTTCTTT.

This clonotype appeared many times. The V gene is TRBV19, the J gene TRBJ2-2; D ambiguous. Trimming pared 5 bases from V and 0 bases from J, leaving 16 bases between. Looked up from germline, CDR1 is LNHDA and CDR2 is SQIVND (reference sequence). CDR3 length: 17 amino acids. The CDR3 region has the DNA TGTGCCAGTAGTCTTAGGACGGTCCTCTCGAACACCGGGGAGCTGTTTTTT. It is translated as CASSLRTVLSNTGELFF.

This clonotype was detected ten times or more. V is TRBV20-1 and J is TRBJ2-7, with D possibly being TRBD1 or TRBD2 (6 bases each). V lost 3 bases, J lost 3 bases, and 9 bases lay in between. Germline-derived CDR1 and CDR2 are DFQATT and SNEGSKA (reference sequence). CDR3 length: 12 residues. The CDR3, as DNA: TGCAGTGCTAGGAGGGGGGACTACGAGCAGTACTTC. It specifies CSARRGDYEQYF.

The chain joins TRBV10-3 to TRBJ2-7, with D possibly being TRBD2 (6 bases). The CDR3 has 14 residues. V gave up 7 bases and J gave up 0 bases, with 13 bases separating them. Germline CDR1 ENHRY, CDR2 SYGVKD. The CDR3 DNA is TGTGCCATCAACCCGACGGGACTCTCCTACGAGCAGTACTTC. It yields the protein CAINPTGLSYEQYF.

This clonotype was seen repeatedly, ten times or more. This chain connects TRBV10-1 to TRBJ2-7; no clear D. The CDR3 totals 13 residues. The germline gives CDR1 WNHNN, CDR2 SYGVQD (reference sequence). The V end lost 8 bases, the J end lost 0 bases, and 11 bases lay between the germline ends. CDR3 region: CASRVRISYEQYF. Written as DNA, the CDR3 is TGCGCCAGCCGTGTAAGGATCTCCTACGAGCAGTACTTC.

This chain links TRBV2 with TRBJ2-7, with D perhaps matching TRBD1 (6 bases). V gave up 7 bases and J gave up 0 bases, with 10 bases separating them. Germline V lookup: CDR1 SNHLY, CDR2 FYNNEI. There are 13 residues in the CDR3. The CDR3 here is CASNGQPSYEQYF. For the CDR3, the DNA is TGTGCCAGCAATGGACAGCCCTCCTACGAGCAGTACTTC.

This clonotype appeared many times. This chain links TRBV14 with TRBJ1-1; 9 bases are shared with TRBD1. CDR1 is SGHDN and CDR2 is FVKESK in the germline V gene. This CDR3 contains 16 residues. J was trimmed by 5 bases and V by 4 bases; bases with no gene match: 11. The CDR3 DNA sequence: TGTGCCAGCAGCCGTCCCCGGACAGGGGTCGGAACTGAAGCTTTCTTT. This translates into CASSRPRTGVGTEAFF.

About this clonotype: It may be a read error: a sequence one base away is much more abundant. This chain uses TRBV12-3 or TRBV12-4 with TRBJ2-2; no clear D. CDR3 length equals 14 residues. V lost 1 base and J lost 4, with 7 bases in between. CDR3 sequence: CASSLGPSTGELFF. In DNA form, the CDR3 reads TGTGCCAGCAGTTTAGGGCCGAGCACCGGGGAGCTGTTTTTT.

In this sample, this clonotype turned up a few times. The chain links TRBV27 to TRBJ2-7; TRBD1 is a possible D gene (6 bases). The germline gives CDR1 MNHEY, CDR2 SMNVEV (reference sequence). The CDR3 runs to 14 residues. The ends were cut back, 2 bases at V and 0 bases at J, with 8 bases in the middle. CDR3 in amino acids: CASSLDRTSYEQYF. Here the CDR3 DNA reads TGTGCCAGCAGTTTAGACAGGACCTCCTACGAGCAGTACTTC.